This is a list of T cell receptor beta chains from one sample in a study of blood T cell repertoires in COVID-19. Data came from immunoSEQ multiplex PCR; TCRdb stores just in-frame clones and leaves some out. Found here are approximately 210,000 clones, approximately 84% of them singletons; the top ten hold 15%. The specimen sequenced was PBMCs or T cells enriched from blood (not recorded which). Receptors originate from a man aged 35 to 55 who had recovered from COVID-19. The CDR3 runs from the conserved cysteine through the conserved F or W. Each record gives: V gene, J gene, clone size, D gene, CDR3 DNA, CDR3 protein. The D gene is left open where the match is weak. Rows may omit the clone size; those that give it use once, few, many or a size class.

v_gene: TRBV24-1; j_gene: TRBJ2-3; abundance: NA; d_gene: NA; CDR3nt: TGTGCCACCGCGCCTAGCACAGATACGCAGTATTTT; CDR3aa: CATAPSTDTQYF
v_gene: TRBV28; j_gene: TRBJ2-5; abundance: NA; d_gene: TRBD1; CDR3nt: TGTGCCAGCAGTACGAAGACAGGGGGCAGACAAGAGACCCAGTACTTC; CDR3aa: CASSTKTGGRQETQYF
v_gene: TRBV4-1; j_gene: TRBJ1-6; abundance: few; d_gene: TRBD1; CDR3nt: TGCGCCAGCAGCCTAAGCCGTTTTCAGGGGGACAATTCACCCCTCCACTTT; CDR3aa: CASSLSRFQGDNSPLHF
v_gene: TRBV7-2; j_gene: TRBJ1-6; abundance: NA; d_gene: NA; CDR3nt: TGTGCCAGCAGTCGGACTGATTATTCACCCCTCCACTTT; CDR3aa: CASSRTDYSPLHF
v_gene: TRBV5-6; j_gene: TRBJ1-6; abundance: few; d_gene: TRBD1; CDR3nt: TGTGCCAGCAGACCGACAGGGATAAGTTCACCCCTCCACTTT; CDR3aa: CASRPTGISSPLHF
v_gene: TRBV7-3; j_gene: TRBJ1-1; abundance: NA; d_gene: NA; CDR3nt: TGTGCCAGCAGCTCCGGAGCTGAAGCTTTCTTT; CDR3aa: CASSSGAEAFF
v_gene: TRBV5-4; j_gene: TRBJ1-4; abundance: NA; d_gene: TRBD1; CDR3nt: TGTGCCAGCAGCTCCGGGACAGCAACTAATGAAAAACTGTTTTTT; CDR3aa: CASSSGTATNEKLFF
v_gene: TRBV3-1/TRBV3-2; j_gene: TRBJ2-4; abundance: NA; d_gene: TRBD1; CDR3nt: TGTGCCAGCAGCCGACAGGGAAACATTCAGTACTTC; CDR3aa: CASSRQGNIQYF
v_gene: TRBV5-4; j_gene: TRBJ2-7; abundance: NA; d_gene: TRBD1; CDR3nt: TGTGCCAGCTCGGACAGGCCTTCCTACGAGCAGTACTTC; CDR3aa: CASSDRPSYEQYF
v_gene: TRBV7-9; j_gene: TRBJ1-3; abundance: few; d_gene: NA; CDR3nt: TGTGCCAGCAGCACAGGTCTTGGAAACACCATATATTTT; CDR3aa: CASSTGLGNTIYF
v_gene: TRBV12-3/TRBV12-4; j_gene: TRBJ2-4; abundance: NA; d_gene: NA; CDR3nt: TGTGCCAGCAGTTTAAGCGGCGGGAACATTCAGTACTTC; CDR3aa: CASSLSGGNIQYF
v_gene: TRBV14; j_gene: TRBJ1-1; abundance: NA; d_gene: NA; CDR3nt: TGTGCCAGCAGCCACGACTTGAACACTGAAGCTTTCTTT; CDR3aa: CASSHDLNTEAFF
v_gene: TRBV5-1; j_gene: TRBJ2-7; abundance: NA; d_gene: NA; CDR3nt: TGCGCCAGCAGCTTGGAGGGCGGGAACTACGAGCAGTACTTC; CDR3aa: CASSLEGGNYEQYF
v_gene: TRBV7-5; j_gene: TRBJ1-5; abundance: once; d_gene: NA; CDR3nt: TGTGTCAGAAGCCTCCGGGACAGAAGGAGTCAGCCCCAGCATTTT; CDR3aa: CVRSLRDRRSQPQHF
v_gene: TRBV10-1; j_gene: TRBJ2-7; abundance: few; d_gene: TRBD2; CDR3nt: TGCGCCACCTCTACGGGGAGCGGGAGTTCTCGCGAGCAGTACTTC; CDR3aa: CATSTGSGSSREQYF
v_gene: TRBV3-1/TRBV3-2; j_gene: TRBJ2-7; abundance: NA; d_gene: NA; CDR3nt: TGTGCCAGCAGCCAAAGCAGGTACGAGCAGTACTTC; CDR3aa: CASSQSRYEQYF
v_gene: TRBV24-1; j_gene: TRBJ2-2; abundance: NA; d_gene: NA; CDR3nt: TGTGCCACCAGTGATTCCCAGACCGGGACATTGAACACCGGGGAGCTGTTTTTT; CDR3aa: CATSDSQTGTLNTGELFF
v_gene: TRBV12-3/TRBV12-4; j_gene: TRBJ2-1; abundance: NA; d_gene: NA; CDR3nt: TGTGCCAGCGAGCGGACCTACAATGAGCAGTTCTTC; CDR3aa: CASERTYNEQFF
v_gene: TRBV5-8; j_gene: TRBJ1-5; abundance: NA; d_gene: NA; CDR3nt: TGTGCCAGCAGCTACGCGGCCTTGGACTACAATCAGCCCCAGCATTTT; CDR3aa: CASSYAALDYNQPQHF
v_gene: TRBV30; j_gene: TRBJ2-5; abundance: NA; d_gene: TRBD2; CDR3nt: TGTGCCTGGAGTGTACCGGGGGGACGGGAGACCCAGTACTTC; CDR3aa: CAWSVPGGRETQYF
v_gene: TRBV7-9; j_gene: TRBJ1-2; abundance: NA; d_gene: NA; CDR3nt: TGTGCCAGCAGCTTAGAACCGGGAGCAGCCTTC; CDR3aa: CASSLEPGAAF
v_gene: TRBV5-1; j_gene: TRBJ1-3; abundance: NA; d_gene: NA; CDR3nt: TGCGCCAGCAGCTTGTCGGGTTTCTCTGGAAACACCATATATTTT; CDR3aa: CASSLSGFSGNTIYF
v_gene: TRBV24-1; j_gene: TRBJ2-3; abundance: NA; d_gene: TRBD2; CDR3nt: TGTGCTACGGCAACCTCCGGGGGGACAGATACGCAGTATTTT; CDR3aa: CATATSGGTDTQYF
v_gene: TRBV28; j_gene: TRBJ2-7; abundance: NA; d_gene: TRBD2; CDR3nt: TGTGCCAGCAGTTCTAGCGGGGGCCTCTACGAGCAGTACTTC; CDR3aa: CASSSSGGLYEQYF
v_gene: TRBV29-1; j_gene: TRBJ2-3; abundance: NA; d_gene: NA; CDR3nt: TGCAGCGTTGTATTGCTTGTCACTAGCACAGATACGCAGTATTTT; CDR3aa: CSVVLLVTSTDTQYF
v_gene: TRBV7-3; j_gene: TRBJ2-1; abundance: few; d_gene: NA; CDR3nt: TGTGCCAGCAGCTTAGGAGCGATACTCTACAATGAGCAGTTCTTC; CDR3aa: CASSLGAILYNEQFF
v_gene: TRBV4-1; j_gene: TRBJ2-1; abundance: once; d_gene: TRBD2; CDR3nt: TGCGCCAGCAGCCTGTCTAGCGGGAGCTCCTACAATGAGCAGTTCTTC; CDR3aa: CASSLSSGSSYNEQFF
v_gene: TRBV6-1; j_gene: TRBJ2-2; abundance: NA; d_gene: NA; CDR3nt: TGTGCCAGCAGTGAAGCCAGGGCAGCACCCGGGGAGCTGTTTTTT; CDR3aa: CASSEARAAPGELFF
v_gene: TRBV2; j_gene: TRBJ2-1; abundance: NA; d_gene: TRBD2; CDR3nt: TGTGCCAGCCTCAAGCCGACGGGAGGGTCCCATGAGCAGTTCTTC; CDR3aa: CASLKPTGGSHEQFF
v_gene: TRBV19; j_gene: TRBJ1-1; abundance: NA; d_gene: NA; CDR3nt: TGTGCCAGTAGTATAGGGGTTGGGAGCACTGAAGCTTTCTTT; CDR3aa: CASSIGVGSTEAFF
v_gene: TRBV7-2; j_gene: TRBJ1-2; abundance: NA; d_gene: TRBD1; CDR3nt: TGTGCCAGCAGCTTAGGGACAGGGGGCTATGGCTACACCTTC; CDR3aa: CASSLGTGGYGYTF
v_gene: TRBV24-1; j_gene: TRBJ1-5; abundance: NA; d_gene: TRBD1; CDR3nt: TGTGCCACCAGCGGACAGGGCAATCAGCCCCAGCATTTT; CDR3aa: CATSGQGNQPQHF
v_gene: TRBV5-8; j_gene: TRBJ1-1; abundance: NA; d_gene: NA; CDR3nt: TGTGCCAGCAGCTTGGCACGGGCTTTCTTT; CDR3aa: CASSLARAFF
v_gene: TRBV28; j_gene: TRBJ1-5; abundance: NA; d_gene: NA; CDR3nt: TGTGCCAGCAGTTTAATCCAGGGAGGACAGCCCCAGCATTTT; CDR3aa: CASSLIQGGQPQHF
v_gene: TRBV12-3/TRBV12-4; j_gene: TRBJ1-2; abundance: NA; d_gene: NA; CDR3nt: TGTGCCAGCAGTTTCAGCGGGGGGAATGGCTACACCTTC; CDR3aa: CASSFSGGNGYTF
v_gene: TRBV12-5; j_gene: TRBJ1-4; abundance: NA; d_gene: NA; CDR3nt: TGTGCTAGTGGGACCCTCGCGGGGGCCCGTCTGTGGAAACTGTTTTTT; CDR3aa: CASGTLAGARLWKLFF
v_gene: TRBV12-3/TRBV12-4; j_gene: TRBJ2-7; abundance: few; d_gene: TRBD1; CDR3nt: TGTGCCAGCAGCTCGGGACAGGGTAATGAGCAGTACTTC; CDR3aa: CASSSGQGNEQYF